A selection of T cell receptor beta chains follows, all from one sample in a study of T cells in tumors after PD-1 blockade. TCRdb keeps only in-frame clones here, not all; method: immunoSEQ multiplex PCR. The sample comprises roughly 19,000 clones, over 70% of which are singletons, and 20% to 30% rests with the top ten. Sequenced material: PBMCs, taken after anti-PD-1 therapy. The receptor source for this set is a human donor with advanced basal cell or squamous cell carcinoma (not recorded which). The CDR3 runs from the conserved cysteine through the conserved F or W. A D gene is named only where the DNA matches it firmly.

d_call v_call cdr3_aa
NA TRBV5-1 CASTPSGVSGNTIYF
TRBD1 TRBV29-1 CSVEDRGPGETQYF
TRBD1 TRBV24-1 CATSQSGTGLSYEQYF
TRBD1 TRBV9 CASSERQGISYEQYF
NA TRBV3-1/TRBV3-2 CASSHGTVAGELFF
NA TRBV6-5 CASSYSTAGGYTF
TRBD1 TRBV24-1 CATSDSRQGAFKNIQYF
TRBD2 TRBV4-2 CASSPSGSRETQYF
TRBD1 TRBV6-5 CASQTGRLPETQYF
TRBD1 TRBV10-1 CASSESDRGAFF
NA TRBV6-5 CASTDGLNTEAFF
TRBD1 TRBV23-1 CASSQSRTGYEQYF
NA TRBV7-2 CASSLTTSYNEQFF
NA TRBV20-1 CSARDGEQFF
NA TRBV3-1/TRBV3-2 CASSRISGDTEAFF
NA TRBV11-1 CASSSYRAKNIQYF
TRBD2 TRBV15 CATSRAGGPHEQFF